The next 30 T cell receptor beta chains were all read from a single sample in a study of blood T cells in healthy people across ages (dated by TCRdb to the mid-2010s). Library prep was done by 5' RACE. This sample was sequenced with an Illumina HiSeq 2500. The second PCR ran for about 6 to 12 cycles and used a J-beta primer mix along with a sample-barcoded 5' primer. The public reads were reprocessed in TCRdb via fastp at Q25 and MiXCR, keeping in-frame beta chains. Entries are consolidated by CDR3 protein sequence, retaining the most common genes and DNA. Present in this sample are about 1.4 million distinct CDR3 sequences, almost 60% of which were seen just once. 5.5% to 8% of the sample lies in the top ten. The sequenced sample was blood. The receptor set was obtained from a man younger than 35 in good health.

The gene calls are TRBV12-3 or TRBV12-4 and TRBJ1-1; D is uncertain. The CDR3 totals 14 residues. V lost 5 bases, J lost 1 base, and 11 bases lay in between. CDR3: CASSPDWANTEAFF. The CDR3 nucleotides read TGTGCCAGCAGTCCCGATTGGGCGAACACTGAAGCTTTCTTT.

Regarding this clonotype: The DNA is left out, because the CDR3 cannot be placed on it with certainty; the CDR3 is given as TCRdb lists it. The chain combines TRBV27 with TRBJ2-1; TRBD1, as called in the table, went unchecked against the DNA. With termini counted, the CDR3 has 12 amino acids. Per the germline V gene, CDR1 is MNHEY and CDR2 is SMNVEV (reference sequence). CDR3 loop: CASILGDNEQFF.

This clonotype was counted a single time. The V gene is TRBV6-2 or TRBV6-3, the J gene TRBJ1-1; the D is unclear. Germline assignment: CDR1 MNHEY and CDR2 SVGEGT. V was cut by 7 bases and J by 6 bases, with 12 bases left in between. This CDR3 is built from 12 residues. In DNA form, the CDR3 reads TGTGCCAGCAACGACCGACGGGCTGAAGCTTTCTTT. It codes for CASNDRRAEAFF.

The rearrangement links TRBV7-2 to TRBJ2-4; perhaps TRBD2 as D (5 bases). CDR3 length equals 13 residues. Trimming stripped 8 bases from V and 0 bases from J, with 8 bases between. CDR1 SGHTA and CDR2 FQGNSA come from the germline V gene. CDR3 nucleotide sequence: TGTGCCAGCGGGGAGTTAGCCAAAAACATTCAGTACTTC. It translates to CASGELAKNIQYF.

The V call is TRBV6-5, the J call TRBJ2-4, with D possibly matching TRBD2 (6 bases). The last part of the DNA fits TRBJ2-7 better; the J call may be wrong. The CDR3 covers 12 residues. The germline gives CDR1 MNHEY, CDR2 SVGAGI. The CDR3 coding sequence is TGTGCCAGCAGTCTCCGGAGGGGCGAGCAGTACTTC. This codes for CASSLRRGEQYF.

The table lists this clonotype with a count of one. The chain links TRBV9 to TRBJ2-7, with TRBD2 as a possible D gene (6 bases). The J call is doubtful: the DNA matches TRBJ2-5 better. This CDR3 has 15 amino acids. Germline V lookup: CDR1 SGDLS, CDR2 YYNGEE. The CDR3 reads CATAHGGDRQETQYF. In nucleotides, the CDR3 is TGTGCCACCGCACATGGAGGGGATAGGCAAGAGACCCAGTACTTC.

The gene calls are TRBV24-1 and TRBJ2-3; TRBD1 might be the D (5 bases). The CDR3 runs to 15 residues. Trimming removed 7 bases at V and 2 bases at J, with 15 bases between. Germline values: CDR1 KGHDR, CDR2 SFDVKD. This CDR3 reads CATRPAGPITDTQYF. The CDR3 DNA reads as TGTGCCACCAGACCGGCAGGGCCAATCACAGATACGCAGTATTTT.

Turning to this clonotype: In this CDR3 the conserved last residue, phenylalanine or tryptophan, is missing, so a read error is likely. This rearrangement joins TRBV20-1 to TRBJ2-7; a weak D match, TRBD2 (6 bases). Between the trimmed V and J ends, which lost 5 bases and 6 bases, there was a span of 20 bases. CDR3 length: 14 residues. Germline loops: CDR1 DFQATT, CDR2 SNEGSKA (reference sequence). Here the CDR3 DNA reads TGCAGTGCTTTCCGACCGGGACTCCGCAGCGAGCAGTACTAC. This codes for CSAFRPGLRSEQYY.

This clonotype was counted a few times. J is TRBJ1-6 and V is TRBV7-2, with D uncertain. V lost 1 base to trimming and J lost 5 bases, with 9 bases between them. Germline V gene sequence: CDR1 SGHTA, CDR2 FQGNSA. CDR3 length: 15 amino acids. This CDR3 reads CASSLVAQHNSPLHF. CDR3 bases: TGTGCCAGCAGCTTAGTAGCGCAGCATAATTCACCCCTCCACTTT.

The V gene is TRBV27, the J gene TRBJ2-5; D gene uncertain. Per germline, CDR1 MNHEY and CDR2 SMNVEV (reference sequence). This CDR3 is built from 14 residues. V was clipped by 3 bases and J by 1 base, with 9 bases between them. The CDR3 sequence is CASSFAGPQETQYF. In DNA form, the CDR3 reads TGTGCCAGCAGTTTTGCAGGCCCCCAAGAGACCCAGTACTTC.

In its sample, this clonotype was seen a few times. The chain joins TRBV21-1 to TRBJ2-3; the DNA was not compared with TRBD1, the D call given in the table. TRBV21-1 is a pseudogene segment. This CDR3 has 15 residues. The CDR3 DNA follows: TGTGCCAGCAGCCCGCAGGTAAACCCTGCAGATACGCAGTATTTT. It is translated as CASSPQVNPADTQYF.

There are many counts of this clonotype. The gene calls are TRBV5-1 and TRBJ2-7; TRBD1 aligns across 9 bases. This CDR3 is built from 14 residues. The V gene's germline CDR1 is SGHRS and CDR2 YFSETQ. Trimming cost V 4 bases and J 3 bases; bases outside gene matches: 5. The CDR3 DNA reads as TGCGCCAGCAGCCAGGGACAGGGACTCTACGAGCAGTACTTC. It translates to CASSQGQGLYEQYF.

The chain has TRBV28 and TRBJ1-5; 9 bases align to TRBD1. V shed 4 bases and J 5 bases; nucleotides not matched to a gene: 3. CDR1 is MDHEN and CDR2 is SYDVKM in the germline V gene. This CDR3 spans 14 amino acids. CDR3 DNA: TGTGCCAGCAGTTCCGGGACAGGGCATCAGCCCCAGCATTTT. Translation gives CASSSGTGHQPQHF. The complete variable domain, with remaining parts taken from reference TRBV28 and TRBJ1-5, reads DVKVTQSSRYLVKRTGEKVFLECVQDMDHENMFWYRQDPGLGLRLIYFSYDVKMKEKGDIPEGYSVSREKKERFSLILESASTNQTSMYLCASSSGTGHQPQHFGDGTRLSIL.

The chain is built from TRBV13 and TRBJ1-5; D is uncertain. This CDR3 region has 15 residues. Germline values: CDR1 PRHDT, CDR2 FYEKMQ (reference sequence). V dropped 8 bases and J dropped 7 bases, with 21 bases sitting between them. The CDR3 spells CASGRSGSRKQPQHF. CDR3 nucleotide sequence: TGTGCCAGCGGACGGTCGGGTTCGCGAAAGCAGCCCCAGCATTTT.

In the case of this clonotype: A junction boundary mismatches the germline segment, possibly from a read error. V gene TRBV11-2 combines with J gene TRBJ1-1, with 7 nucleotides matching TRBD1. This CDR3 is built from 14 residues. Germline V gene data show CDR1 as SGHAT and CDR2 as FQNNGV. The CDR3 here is CASMKGAWFTQAFF. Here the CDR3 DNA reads TGTGCCAGCATGAAGGGGGCTTGGTTCACTCAAGCTTTCTTT.

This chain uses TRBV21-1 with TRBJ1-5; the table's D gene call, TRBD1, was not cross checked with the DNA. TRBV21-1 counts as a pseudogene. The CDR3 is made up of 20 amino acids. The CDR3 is CASSKGKRQGPDRGNQPQHF. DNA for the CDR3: TGTGCCAGCAGCAAAGGGAAGAGACAGGGGCCCGACCGGGGCAATCAGCCCCAGCATTTT.

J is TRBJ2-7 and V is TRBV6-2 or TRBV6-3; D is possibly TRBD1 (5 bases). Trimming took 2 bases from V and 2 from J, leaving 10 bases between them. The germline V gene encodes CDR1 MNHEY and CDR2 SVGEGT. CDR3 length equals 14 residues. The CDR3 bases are TGTGCCAGCAGTTACGCCAGGGCCGCCTACGAGCAGTACTTC. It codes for CASSYARAAYEQYF.

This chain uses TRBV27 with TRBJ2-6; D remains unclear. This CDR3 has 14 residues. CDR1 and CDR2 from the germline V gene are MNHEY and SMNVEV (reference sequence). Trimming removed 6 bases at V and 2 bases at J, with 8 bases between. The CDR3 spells CASRLGTGANVLTF. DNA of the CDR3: TGTGCCAGCAGGTTAGGGACTGGGGCCAACGTCCTGACTTTC.

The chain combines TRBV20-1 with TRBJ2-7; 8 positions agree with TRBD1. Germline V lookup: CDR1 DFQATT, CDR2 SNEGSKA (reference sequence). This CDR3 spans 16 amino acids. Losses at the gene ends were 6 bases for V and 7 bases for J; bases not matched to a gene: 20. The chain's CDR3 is CSALGGQANTRWEQYF. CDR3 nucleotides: TGCAGTGCCCTCGGGGGACAGGCGAATACCAGATGGGAGCAGTACTTC.

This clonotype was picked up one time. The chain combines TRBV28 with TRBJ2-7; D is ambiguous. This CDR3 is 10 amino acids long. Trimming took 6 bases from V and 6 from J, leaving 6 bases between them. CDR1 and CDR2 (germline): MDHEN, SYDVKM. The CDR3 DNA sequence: TGTGCCAGCAGCCCCGTCGAGCAGTACTTC. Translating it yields CASSPVEQYF.

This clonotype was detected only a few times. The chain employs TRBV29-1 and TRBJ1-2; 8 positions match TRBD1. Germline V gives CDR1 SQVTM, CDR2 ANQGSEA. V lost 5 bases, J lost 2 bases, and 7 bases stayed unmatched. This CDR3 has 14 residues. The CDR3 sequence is CSVRLQGANYGYTF. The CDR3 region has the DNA TGCAGCGTTCGCCTGCAGGGGGCCAACTATGGCTACACCTTC.

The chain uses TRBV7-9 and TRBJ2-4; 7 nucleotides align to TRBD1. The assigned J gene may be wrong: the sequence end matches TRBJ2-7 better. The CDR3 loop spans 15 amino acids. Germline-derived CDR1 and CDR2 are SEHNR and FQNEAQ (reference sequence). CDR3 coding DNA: TGTGCCAGCAGCCCCCCCCTGACAGGGCAGGGCGAGCAGTACTTC. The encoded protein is CASSPPLTGQGEQYF.

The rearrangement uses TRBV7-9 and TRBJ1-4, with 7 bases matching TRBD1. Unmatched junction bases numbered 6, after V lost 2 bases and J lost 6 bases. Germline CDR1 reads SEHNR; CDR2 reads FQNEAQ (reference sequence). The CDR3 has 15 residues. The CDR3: CASSLSGGTDEKLFF. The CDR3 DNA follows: TGTGCCAGCAGCTTATCCGGCGGGACAGATGAAAAACTGTTTTTT. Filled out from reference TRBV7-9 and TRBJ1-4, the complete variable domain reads DTGVSQNPRHKITKRGQNVTFRCDPISEHNRLYWYRQTLGQGPEFLTYFQNEAQLEKSRLLSDRFSAERPKGSFSTLEIQRTEQGDSAMYLCASSLSGGTDEKLFFGSGTQLSVL.

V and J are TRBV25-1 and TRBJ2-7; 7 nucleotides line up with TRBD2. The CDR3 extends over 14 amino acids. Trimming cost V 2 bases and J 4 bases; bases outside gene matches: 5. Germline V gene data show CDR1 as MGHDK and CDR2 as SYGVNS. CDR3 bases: TGTGCCAGCAGTGAAGCAGCGGGGTTTTACGAGCAGTACTTC. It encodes CASSEAAGFYEQYF.

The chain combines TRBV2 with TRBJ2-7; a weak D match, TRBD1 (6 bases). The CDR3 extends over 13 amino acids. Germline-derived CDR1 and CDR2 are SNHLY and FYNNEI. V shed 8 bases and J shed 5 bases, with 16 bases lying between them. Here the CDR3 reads CASDDLQGNEQYF. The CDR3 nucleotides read TGTGCCAGCGATGACCTACAGGGAAACGAGCAGTACTTC.

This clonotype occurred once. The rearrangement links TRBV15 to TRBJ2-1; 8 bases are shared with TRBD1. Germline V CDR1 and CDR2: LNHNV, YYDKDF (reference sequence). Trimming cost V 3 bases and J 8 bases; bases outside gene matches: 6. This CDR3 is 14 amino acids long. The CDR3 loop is CATSSAGGRYEQFF. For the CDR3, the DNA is TGTGCCACCAGCAGTGCAGGGGGCAGGTATGAGCAGTTCTTC. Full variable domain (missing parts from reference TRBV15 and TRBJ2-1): DAMVIQNPRYQVTQFGKPVTLSCSQTLNHNVMYWYQQKSSQAPKLLFHYYDKDFNNEADTPDNFQSRRPNTSFCFLDIRSPGLGDTAMYLCATSSAGGRYEQFFGPGTRLTVL.

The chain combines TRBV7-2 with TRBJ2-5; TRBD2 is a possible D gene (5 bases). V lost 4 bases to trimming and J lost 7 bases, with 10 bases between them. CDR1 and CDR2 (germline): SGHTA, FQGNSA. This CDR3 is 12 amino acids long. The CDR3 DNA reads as TGTGCCAGCAGCTCGACTACTTCGACCCAGTACTTC. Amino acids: CASSSTTSTQYF.

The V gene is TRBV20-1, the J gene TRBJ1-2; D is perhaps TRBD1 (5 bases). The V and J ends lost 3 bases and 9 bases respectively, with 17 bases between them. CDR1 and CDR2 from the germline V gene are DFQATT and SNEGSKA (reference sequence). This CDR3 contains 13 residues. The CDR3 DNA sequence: TGCAGTGCTAGGGGACCCAACGCAGAGAGCTACACCTTC. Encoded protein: CSARGPNAESYTF.

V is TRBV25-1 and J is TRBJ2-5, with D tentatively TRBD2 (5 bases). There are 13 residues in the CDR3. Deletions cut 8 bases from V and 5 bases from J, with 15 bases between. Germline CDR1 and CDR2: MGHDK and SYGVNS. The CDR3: CASVTGKGETQYF. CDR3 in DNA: TGTGCCAGCGTGACCGGGAAAGGCGAGACCCAGTACTTC.

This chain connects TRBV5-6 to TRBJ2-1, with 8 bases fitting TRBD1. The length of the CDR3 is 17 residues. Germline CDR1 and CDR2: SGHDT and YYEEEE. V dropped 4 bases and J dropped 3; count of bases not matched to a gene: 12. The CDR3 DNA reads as TGTGCCAGCAGCCTGCTAGACAGGGGAAGGGGCTACAATGAGCAGTTCTTC. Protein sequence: CASSLLDRGRGYNEQFF.